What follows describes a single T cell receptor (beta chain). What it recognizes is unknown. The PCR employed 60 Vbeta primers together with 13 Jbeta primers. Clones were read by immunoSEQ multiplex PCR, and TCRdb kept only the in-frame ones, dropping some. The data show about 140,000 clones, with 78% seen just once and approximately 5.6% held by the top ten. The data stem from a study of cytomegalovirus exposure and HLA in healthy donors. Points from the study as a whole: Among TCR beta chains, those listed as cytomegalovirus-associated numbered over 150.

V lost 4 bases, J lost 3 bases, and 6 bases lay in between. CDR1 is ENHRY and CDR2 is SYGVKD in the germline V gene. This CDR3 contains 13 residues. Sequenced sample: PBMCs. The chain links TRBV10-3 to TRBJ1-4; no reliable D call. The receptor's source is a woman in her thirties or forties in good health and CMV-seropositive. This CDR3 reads CAISGGANEKLFF. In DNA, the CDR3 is TGTGCCATCAGTGGCGGTGCTAATGAAAAACTGTTTTTT.